This is a list of T cell receptor beta chains from one sample in a study of response to subunit inactivated influenza vaccine. TCRdb re-called the RT-PCR reads through MiXCR, storing one row per CDR3 protein. The sample holds about 540,000 distinct CDR3 sequences, under 25% seen once. The data also belong to a second study, concerning T cells expressing NK-cell markers.

Sequenced material: CD4+ T cells sorted from PBMCs, taken about 11 days after vaccination. These receptors were taken from a man aged 50 to 59 who received an inactivated influenza vaccine. Each CDR3 is given with its conserved first and last residue. The order of the fields is V gene, J gene, clone size, D gene, CDR3 length, CDR3 protein, CDR3 DNA. A D gene is named only where the DNA matches it firmly. Clone size is shown for a subset of rows, as once, few, many or a class of expanded clone.

>TRBV7-6|TRBJ2-3|NA|NA|17
CASSLAFAGTSTDTQYF
TGTGCCAGCAGCTTAGCATTTGCGGGCACTAGCACAGATACGCAGTATTTT
>TRBV5-1|TRBJ1-2|few|NA|12
CASSSIVSGYTF
TGCGCCAGCAGCTCCATAGTCTCTGGCTACACCTTC
>TRBV19|TRBJ2-5|NA|TRBD1|16
CASSMRDRGAQETQYF
TGTGCCAGTAGTATGAGGGACAGGGGGGCCCAAGAGACCCAGTACTTC
>TRBV12-3/TRBV12-4|TRBJ2-5|NA|NA|13
CASSLGSTETQYF
TGTGCCAGCAGTTTAGGTAGTACGGAGACCCAGTACTTC
>TRBV6-1|TRBJ2-5|NA|TRBD1|16
CASRAGQGSNQETQYF
TGTGCCAGCAGAGCCGGACAGGGCAGTAACCAAGAGACCCAGTACTTC
>TRBV7-9|TRBJ2-1|few|NA|11
CASSLTRRDLF
TGTGCCAGCAGCCTCACGAGAAGGGACCTCTTC
>TRBV19|TRBJ2-7|NA|NA|14
CATTVSGPTYEQYF
TGTGCCACTACCGTTTCCGGCCCGACCTACGAGCAGTACTTC
>TRBV6-2/TRBV6-3|TRBJ1-2|many|TRBD1|15
CAGAGFGRGIDGYTF
TGTGCCGGCGCGGGTTTTGGCAGGGGGATCGATGGCTACACCTTC
>TRBV7-2|TRBJ1-4|few|NA|15
CASSSMGRPDEKLFF
TGTGCCAGCAGCTCCATGGGCAGGCCGGATGAAAAACTGTTTTTT
>TRBV6-6|TRBJ2-5|few|NA|13
CAGGEGPRGTQYF
TGTGCCGGGGGTGAAGGCCCACGGGGGACCCAGTACTTC
>TRBV12-3/TRBV12-4|TRBJ2-4|few|NA|13
CASTSSSENIQYF
TGTGCCAGCACCTCATCCTCGGAGAACATTCAGTACTTC
>TRBV2|TRBJ1-6|NA|NA|12
CASSDGTSPLHF
TGTGCCAGCAGTGACGGGACTTCACCCCTCCACTTT
>TRBV12-3/TRBV12-4|TRBJ2-1|many|NA|14
CASSPQYSYNEQFF
TGTGCCAGCAGTCCTCAGTACTCCTACAATGAGCAGTTCTTC
>TRBV20-1|TRBJ1-2|few|TRBD1|12
CSASKQGNGYTF
TGCAGTGCTAGTAAACAGGGGAATGGCTACACCTTC
>TRBV5-1|TRBJ2-3|NA|NA|15
CASSLAAPPTDTQYF
TGCGCCAGCAGCTTGGCTGCCCCCCCCACAGATACGCAGTATTTT
>TRBV7-2|TRBJ2-3|NA|NA|15
CASSPKGVSPDTQYF
TGTGCCAGCAGCCCCAAGGGAGTATCCCCAGATACGCAGTATTTT
>TRBV6-2/TRBV6-3|TRBJ2-2|few|NA|16
CASSYLDKAYTGELFF
TGTGCCAGCAGTTACTTGGACAAAGCCTACACCGGGGAGCTGTTTTTT
>TRBV20-1|TRBJ2-1|NA|NA|13
CSAAKDSSNEQFF
TGCAGTGCTGCGAAGGACAGCTCCAATGAGCAGTTCTTC
>TRBV10-2|TRBJ2-5|NA|TRBD2|14
CASRGSGGAETQYF
TGCGCCAGCAGGGGGTCCGGGGGGGCAGAGACCCAGTACTTC
>TRBV20-1|TRBJ2-7|NA|NA|13
CSAREADHYEQYF
TGCAGTGCTAGAGAGGCCGACCACTACGAGCAGTACTTC
>TRBV18|TRBJ2-4|NA|TRBD2|14
CASSPGAGANIQYF
TGTGCCAGCTCACCAGGAGCGGGGGCAAACATTCAGTACTTC
>TRBV28|TRBJ1-2|NA|NA|14
CASSLLGQNYGYTF
TGTGCCAGCAGTTTATTAGGTCAGAACTATGGCTACACCTTC
>TRBV9|TRBJ2-5|NA|NA|15
CASSDGGLHQETQYF
TGTGCCAGCAGCGATGGGGGGCTACACCAAGAGACCCAGTACTTC
>TRBV7-9|TRBJ2-7|few|NA|15
CASSLDQGTSYEQYF
TGTGCCAGCAGCTTAGATCAGGGGACTTCCTACGAGCAGTACTTC
>TRBV7-2|TRBJ2-1|few|TRBD2|15
CASSLALVRGGEQFF
TGTGCCAGCAGCTTAGCTCTCGTGCGGGGAGGGGAGCAGTTCTTC
>TRBV12-3/TRBV12-4|TRBJ2-5|few|TRBD1|13
CASSVDREQTQYF
TGTGCCAGCAGCGTAGACAGGGAGCAGACCCAGTACTTC
>TRBV4-1|TRBJ2-1|NA|TRBD2|18
CASSQAPTSGGAGNEQFF
TGCGCCAGCAGCCAAGCCCCGACTAGCGGGGGCGCGGGCAATGAGCAGTTCTTC